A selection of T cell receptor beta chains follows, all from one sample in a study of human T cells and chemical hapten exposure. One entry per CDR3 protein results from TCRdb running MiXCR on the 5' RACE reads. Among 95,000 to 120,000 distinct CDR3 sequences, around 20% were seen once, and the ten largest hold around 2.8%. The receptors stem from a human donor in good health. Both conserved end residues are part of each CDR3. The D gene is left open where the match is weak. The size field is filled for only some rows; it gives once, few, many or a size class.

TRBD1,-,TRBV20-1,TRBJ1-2,TGCAGTAGTCCGGGACAGAGCAACTATGGCTACACCTTC,CSSPGQSNYGYTF
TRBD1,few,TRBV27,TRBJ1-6,TGTGCCAGCAGGTCTGACAGGGCCCCTAATAATTCACCCCTCCACTTT,CASRSDRAPNNSPLHF
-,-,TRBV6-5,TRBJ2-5,TGTGCCAGCAGTTACTCCGGGCGGGGTCAAGAGACCCAGTACTTC,CASSYSGRGQETQYF
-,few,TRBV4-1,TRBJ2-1,TGCGCCAGCAGCCAAGGACCAGCGGCCTACAATGAGCAGTTCTTC,CASSQGPAAYNEQFF
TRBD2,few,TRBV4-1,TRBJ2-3,TGCGCCAGCAGCCCACGACTAGCGGGATACACAGATACGCAGTATTTT,CASSPRLAGYTDTQYF
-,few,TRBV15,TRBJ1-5,TGTGCCACCAGCAGAGATCGGGGACAGCCCCAGCATTTT,CATSRDRGQPQHF
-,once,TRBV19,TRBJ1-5,TGTGCCAGTAGTATCGGTACGGGAGGCTATCAGCCCCAGCATTTT,CASSIGTGGYQPQHF
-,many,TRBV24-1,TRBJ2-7,TGTGCCACCAGTGACCCCAGGACCCGCTCCTACGAGCAGTACTTC,CATSDPRTRSYEQYF
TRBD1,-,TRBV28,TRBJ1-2,TGTGCCAGCCGGAGCCCGGGACAGGGCCATGGCGACACCTTC,CASRSPGQGHGDTF
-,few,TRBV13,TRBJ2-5,TGTGCCAGCAGCTCCCTTGCGAGGGAGGAGACCCAGTACTTC,CASSSLAREETQYF
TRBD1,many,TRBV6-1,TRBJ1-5,TGTGCCAGTCTACAACAGGGGGCGAAAAGCAATCAGCCCCAGCATTTT,CASLQQGAKSNQPQHF
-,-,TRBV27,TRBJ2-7,TGTGCCAGCAGTTCCTTCGGGACTCTATCCTACGAGCAGTACTTC,CASSSFGTLSYEQYF
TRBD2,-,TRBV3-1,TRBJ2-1,TGTGCCAGCGAAACGGGACTAGCGGGAAAGGATGAGCAGTTCTTC,CASETGLAGKDEQFF
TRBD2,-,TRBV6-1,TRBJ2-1,TGTGCCAGCAGGGATGGACTAGCTATGGGGGCGGACAATGAGCAGTTCTTC,CASRDGLAMGADNEQFF
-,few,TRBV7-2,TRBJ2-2,TGTGCCAGCAGCTTAGAGCATCCGAACACCGGGGAGCTGTTTTTT,CASSLEHPNTGELFF
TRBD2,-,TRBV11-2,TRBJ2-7,TGTGCCAGCAGCGGGACTAGCGGGAGGGCCCTCGAGCAGTACTTC,CASSGTSGRALEQYF
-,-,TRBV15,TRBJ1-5,TGTGCCACCAGCAAGGGAGGAAGCAATCAGCCCCAGCATTTT,CATSKGGSNQPQHF
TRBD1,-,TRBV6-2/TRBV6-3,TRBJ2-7,TGTGCCAGCAGTCAGCCCGCCGGGACAGTTGCCTACGAGCAGTACTTC,CASSQPAGTVAYEQYF
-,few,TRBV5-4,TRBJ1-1,TGTGCCAGCAGCTTGGTATCAGGGGCGGGGGTAGCTTTCTTT,CASSLVSGAGVAFF
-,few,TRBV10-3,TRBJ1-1,TGTGCCATCGCCAAGGGCGCCACTGAAGCTTTCTTT,CAIAKGATEAFF
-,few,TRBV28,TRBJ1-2,TGTGCCAGCAGTTTATCGCCGGTCGCCCGGTATGGCTACACCTTC,CASSLSPVARYGYTF
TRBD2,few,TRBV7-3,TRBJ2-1,TGTGCCAGCAGCGCGACTAGCGGGAGGGGTAAATACAATGAGCAGTTCTTC,CASSATSGRGKYNEQFF
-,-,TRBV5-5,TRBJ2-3,TGTGCCAGCAGCTTGGTCCCCCGGGATACGCAGTATTTT,CASSLVPRDTQYF
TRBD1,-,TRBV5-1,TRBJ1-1,TGCGCCAGCAGCTCCACTCCGACAGGGGCCTTTGAAGCTTTCTTT,CASSSTPTGAFEAFF
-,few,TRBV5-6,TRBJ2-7,TGTGCCAGCAGCAGAGGGGCTTACGAGCAGTACTTC,CASSRGAYEQYF
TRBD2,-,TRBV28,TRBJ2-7,TGTGCCAGCAGAAATAGCGGGAGCGGGCACGAGCAGTACTTC,CASRNSGSGHEQYF
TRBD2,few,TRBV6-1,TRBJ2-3,TGTGCCAGCAAAATGGGGACTAGCGGCACAGATACGCAGTATTTT,CASKMGTSGTDTQYF
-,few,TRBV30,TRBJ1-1,TGTGCCTGGAGTGGACTTTTAAAAGCTGAAGCTTTCTTT,CAWSGLLKAEAFF
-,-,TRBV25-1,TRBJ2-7,TGTGCCAGCAGTCGGGGTGGAGGGGTAGCGCAGTACTTC,CASSRGGGVAQYF
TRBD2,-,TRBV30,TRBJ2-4,TGTGCCTACCGGACTAGCGGGGGGTTCGGCGGCAAAAACATTCAGTACTTC,CAYRTSGGFGGKNIQYF
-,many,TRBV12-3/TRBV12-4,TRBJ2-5,TGTGCCAGCAGTTTGCGGGCCCGAGAGAGACTCTCTCCCTATGCCAAGAGCCAAGAGACCCAGTACTTC,CASSLRARERLSPYAKSQETQYF
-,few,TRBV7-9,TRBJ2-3,TGTGCCAGCAGCTTAAATACTGCTGGCACAGATACGCAGTATTTT,CASSLNTAGTDTQYF
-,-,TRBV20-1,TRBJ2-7,TGCAGTGTGATTTCCGATTACGAGCAGTACTTC,CSVISDYEQYF
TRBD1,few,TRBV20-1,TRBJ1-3,TGCAGTGCTAGAATGGCCGGGACAGGGGACACCATATATTTT,CSARMAGTGDTIYF
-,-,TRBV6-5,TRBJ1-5,TGTGCCAGCAGTCGGGACATCACCAATCAGCCCCAGCATTTT,CASSRDITNQPQHF
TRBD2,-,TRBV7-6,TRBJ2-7,TGTGCCAGCAGCTCCCTAAGCGGGGGACACGAGCAGTACTTC,CASSSLSGGHEQYF
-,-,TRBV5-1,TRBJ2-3,TGCGCCAGCAGCTTGGGCGCGGGCCTACCTGGGACAGATACGCAGTATTTT,CASSLGAGLPGTDTQYF
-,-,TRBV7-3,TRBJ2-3,TGTGCCAGCAGCTTATTAGGGGCCACAGGAGATACGCAGTATTTT,CASSLLGATGDTQYF
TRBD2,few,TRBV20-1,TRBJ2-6,TGCAGTGCTAGAGATCGGCGGGAGGGCTCTGGGGCCAACGTCCTGACTTTC,CSARDRREGSGANVLTF
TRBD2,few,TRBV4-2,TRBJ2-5,TGTGCCAGCAGCCAAGAGAATAGCGGGAACCAAGAGACCCAGTACTTC,CASSQENSGNQETQYF
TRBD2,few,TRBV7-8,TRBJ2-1,TGTGCCAGCAGCTCGCTAGCGGGGGTTGAGCAGTTCTTC,CASSSLAGVEQFF
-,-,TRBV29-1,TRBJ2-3,TGCAGCGTAAGATTAGGGGGAACCACAGATACGCAGTATTTT,CSVRLGGTTDTQYF
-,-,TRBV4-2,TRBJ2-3,TGTGCCAGCAGCCAAGACCAAGAGGGATTACGTAGCACAGATACGCAGTATTTT,CASSQDQEGLRSTDTQYF
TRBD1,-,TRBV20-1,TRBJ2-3,TGCAGTGCTAGTCCACAGGGGAGCACAGATACGCAGTATTTT,CSASPQGSTDTQYF
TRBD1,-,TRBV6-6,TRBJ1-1,TGTGCCAGCACCGGGACAGGGGGTTCGGGGACTGAAGCTTTCTTT,CASTGTGGSGTEAFF
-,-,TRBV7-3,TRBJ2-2,TGTGCCAGCAGACAGGGCACTACTGGGGAGCTGTTTTTT,CASRQGTTGELFF
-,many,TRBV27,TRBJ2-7,TGTGCCAGCGCTCGGCGGGAAGACAGTTACGAGCAGTACTTC,CASARREDSYEQYF
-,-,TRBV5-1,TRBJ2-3,TGCGCCAGCAGCTGGGGGACTGGCACAGATACGCAGTATTTT,CASSWGTGTDTQYF
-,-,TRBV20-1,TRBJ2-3,TGCAGTGCTAGAGATTTAACAGATACGCAGTATTTT,CSARDLTDTQYF
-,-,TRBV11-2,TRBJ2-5,TGTGCCAGCAGCTTAGCGGTCCCCGAGACCCAGTACTTC,CASSLAVPETQYF